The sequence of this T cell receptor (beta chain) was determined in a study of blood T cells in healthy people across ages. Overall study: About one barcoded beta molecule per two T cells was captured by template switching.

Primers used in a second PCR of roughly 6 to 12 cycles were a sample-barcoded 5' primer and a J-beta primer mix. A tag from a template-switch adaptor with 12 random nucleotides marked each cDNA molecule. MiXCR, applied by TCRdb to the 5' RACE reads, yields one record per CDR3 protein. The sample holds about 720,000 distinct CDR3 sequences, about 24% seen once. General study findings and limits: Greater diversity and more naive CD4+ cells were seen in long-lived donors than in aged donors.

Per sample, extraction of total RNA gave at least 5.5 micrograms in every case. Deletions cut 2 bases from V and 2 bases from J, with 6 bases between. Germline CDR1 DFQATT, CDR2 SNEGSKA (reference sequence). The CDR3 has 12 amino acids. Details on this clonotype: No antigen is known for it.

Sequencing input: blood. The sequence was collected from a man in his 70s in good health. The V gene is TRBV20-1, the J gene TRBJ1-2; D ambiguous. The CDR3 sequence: CSARMGNYGYTF. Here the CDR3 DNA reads TGCAGTGCTAGAATGGGGAACTATGGCTACACCTTC.